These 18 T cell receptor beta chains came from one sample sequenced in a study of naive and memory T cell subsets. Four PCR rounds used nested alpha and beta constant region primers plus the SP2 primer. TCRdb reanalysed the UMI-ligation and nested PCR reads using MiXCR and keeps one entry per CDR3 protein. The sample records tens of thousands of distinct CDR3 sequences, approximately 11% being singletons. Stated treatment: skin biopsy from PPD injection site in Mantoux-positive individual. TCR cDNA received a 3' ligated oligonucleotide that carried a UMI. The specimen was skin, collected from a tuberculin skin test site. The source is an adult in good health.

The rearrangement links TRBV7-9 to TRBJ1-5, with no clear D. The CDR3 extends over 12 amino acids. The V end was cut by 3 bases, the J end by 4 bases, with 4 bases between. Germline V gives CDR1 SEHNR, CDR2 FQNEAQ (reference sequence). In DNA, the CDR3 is TGTGCCAGCAGCTTCACTAATCAGCCCCAGCATTTT. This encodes CASSFTNQPQHF.

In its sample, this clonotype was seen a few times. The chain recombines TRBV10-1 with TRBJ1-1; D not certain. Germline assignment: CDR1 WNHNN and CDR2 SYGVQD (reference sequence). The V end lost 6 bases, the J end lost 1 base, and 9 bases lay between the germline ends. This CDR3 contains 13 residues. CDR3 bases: TGCGCCAGCAGGATGTCAAAGAACACTGAAGCTTTCTTT. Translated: CASRMSKNTEAFF.

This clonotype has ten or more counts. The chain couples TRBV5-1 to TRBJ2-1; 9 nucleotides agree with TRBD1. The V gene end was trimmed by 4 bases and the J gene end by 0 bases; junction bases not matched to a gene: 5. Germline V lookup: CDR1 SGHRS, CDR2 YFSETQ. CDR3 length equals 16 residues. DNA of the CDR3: TGCGCCAGCAGCGGAGGACAGGGGCTCTCCTACAATGAGCAGTTCTTC. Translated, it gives CASSGGQGLSYNEQFF. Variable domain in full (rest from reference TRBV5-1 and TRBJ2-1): KAGVTQTPRYLIKTRGQQVTLSCSPISGHRSVSWYQQTPGQGLQFLFEYFSETQRNKGNFPGRFSGRQFSNSRSEMNVSTLELGDSALYLCASSGGQGLSYNEQFFGPGTRLTVL.

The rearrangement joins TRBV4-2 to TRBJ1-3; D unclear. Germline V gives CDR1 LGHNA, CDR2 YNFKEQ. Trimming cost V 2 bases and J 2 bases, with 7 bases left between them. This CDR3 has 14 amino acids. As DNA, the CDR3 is TGTGCCAGCAGCCAACGGCGGGCTGGAAACACCATATATTTT. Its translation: CASSQRRAGNTIYF.

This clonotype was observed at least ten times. The CDR3 protein is CASSESRASYEQYF. The CDR3 DNA follows: TGTGCCAGCAGCGAGAGCAGGGCATCCTACGAGCAGTACTTC. V is TRBV28 and J is TRBJ2-7; possibly TRBD1 for D (5 bases). V was shortened by 6 bases and J by 1 base, with 13 bases between the two germline ends. Per germline, CDR1 MDHEN and CDR2 SYDVKM. This CDR3 region has 14 residues.

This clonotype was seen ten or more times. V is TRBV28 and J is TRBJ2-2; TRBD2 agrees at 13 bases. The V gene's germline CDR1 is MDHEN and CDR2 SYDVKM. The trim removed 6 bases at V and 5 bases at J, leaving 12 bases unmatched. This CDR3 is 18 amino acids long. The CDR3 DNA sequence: TGTGCCAGCAGGGCAGGGACTAGCGGGATCCGGAGGACCGGGGAGCTGTTTTTT. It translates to CASRAGTSGIRRTGELFF.

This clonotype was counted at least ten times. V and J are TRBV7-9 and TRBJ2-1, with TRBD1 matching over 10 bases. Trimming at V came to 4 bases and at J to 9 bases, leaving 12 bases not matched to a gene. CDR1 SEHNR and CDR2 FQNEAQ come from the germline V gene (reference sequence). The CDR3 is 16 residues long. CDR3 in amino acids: CASSSTLGQGGAEQFF. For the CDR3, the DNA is TGTGCCAGCAGCTCGACCCTTGGACAGGGGGGCGCTGAGCAGTTCTTC.

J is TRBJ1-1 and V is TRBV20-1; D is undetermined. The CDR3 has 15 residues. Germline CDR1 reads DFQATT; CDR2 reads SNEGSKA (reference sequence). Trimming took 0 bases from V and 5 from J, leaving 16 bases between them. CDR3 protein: CSARDTKRGWTEAFF. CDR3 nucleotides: TGCAGTGCTAGAGACACAAAGAGAGGGTGGACTGAAGCTTTCTTT.

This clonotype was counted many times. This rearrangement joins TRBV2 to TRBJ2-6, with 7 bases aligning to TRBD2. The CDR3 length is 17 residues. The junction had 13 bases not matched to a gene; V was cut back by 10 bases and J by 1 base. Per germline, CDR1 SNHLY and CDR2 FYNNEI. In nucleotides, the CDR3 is TGTGCCAACCCGACTAGCCCTTTGGGGTCTGGGGCCAACGTCCTGACTTTC. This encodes CANPTSPLGSGANVLTF. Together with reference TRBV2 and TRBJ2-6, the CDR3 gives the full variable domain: EPEVTQTPSHQVTQMGQEVILRCVPISNHLYFYWYRQILGQKVEFLVSFYNNEISEKSEIFDDQFSVERPDGSNFTLKIRSTKLEDSAMYFCANPTSPLGSGANVLTFGAGSRLTVL.

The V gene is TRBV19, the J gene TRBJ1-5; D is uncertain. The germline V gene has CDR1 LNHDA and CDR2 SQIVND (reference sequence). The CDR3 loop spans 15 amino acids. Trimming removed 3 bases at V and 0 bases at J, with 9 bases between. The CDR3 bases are TGTGCCAGTAGTATTAACAGCTATAGCAATCAGCCCCAGCATTTT. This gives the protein CASSINSYSNQPQHF.

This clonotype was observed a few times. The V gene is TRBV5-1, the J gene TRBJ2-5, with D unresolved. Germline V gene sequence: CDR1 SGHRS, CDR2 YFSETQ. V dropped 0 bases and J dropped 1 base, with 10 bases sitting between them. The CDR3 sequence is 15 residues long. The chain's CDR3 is CASSLGTHSQETQYF. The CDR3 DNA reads TGCGCCAGCAGCTTGGGTACCCATAGCCAAGAGACCCAGTACTTC.

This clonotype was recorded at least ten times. The DNA of the CDR3 is TGTGCCAGCTCAACCGCAGGGGGGACTCCCTCTGGGGCCAACGTCCTGACTTTC. Translating it yields CASSTAGGTPSGANVLTF. The chain recombines TRBV18 with TRBJ2-6; TRBD1 might be the D (7 bases). Trimming took off 5 bases at V and 0 bases at J, with 17 bases between the two ends. CDR3 length: 18 residues. The germline CDR1 and CDR2 sequences are KGHSH and LQKENI.

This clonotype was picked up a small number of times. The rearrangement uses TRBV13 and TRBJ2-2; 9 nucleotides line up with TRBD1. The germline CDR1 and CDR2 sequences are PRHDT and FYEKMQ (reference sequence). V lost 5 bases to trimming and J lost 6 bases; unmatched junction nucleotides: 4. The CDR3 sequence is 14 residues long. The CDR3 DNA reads TGTGCCAGCAGCCCGGGACAGGGAGCCGGGGAGCTGTTTTTT. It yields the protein CASSPGQGAGELFF.

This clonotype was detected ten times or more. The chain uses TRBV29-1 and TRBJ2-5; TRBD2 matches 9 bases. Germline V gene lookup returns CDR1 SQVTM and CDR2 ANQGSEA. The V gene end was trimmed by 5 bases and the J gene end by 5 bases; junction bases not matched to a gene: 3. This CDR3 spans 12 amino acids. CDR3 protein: CSVKREAETQYF. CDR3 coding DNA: TGCAGCGTTAAGCGGGAGGCTGAGACCCAGTACTTC. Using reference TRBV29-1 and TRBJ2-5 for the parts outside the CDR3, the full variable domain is SAVISQKPSRDICQRGTSLTIQCQVDSQVTMMFWYRQQPGQSLTLIATANQGSEATYESGFVIDKFPISRPNLTFSTLTVSNMSPEDSSIYLCSVKREAETQYFGPGTRLLVL.

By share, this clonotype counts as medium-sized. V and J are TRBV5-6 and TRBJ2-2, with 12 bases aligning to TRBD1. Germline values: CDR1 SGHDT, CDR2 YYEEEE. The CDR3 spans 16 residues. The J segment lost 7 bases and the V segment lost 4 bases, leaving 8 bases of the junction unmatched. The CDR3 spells CASSEPGQGASGELFF. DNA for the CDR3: TGTGCCAGCAGCGAGCCGGGACAGGGGGCCAGCGGGGAGCTGTTTTTT.

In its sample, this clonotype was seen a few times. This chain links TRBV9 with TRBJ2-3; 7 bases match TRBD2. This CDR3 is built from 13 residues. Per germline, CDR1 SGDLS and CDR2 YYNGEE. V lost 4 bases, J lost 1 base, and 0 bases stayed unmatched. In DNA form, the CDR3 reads TGTGCCAGCAGCCGGGGGGGCACAGATACGCAGTATTTT. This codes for CASSRGGTDTQYF.

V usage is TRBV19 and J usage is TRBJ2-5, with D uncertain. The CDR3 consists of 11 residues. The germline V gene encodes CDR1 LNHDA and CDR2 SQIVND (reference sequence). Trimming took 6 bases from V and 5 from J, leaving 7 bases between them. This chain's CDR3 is CASSKAETQYF. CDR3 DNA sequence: TGTGCCAGTAGCAAAGCGGAGACCCAGTACTTC.

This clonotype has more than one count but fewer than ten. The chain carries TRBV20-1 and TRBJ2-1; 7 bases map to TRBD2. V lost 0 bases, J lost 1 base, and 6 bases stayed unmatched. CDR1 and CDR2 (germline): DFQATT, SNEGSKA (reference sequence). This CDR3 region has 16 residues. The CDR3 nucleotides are TGCAGTGCTAGAGATATGAGCGGGACGTCCTACAATGAGCAGTTCTTC. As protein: CSARDMSGTSYNEQFF.